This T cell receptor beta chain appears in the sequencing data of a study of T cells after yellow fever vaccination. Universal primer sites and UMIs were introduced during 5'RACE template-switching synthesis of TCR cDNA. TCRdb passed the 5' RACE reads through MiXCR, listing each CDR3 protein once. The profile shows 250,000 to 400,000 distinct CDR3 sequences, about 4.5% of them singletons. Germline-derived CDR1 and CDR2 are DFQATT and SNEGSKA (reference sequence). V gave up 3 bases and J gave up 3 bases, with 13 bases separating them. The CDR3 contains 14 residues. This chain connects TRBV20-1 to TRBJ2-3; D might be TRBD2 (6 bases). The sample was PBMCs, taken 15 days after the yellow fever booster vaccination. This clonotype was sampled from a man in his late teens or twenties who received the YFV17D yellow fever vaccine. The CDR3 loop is CSASNGGETDTQYF. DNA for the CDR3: TGCAGTGCTAGTAACGGGGGAGAAACAGATACGCAGTATTTT.